This TCR beta chain appears in the sequencing data of a study of metastatic and nonmetastatic thyroid tumors. The wider study: A comparison of repertoires was made across blood and tumor or nodule tissue from malignant and benign thyroid patients. Study-wide points: Reportedly, malignant thyroid tumors had significantly higher TCR beta diversity than benign nodules, in blood and tumor.

Trimming took 2 bases from V and 7 from J, leaving 18 bases between them. Germline V gene sequence: CDR1 SEHNR, CDR2 FQNEAQ (reference sequence). CDR3 size: 16 residues. This clone came up many times. Its antigen is undetermined. Per the study methods: Building a distant-metastasis classifier for papillary thyroid cancer drew on CDR3 differences across clinicopathological groups. TCRdb re-called clones from the PCR reads using MiXCR. In this record, the V and J calls reflect TCRdb's handling and not the investigators' own analysis. Of approximately 17,000 clones listed, approximately 28% are singletons. Patients were all untreated before their thyroid surgery.

The source material was tumor tissue. The source of this sequence is a female donor with papillary thyroid cancer or a benign thyroid nodule (not recorded which). Some clones in this sample may be carry-over from other donors' samples. The chain links TRBV7-9 to TRBJ2-1, with a weak D call TRBD1 (5 bases). The CDR3 sequence: CASSLKTDGPGNEQFF. CDR3 bases: TGTGCCAGCAGCTTAAAGACCGACGGACCAGGGAATGAGCAGTTCTTC. The entire variable domain, with the rest obtained from reference TRBV7-9 and TRBJ2-1, is as follows: DTGVSQNPRHKITKRGQNVTFRCDPISEHNRLYWYRQTLGQGPEFLTYFQNEAQLEKSRLLSDRFSAERPKGSFSTLEIQRTEQGDSAMYLCASSLKTDGPGNEQFFGPGTRLTVL.